The clone carrying this T cell receptor (beta chain) was detected once. The antigen is unknown. Germline lookup yields CDR1 SGHTA and CDR2 FQGNSA. Trimming removed 4 bases from V and 12 bases from J, with 16 bases in between. CDR3 length equals 13 residues. The sample belongs to a study of blood T cells in healthy people across ages. General study results and limits: Without sorted subsets, naive and antigen-experienced compartments could not be conclusively compared. Diversity was estimated from one million T cells, and these estimates were considered underestimates. In long-lived donors, naive CD4+ cell counts and diversity exceeded those of aged donors.

The authors ran a second PCR of about 6 to 11 cycles using a sample-barcoded 5' primer and a J-beta primer mix. Each of the cDNA molecules was tagged by a template-switch adaptor with 12 random nucleotides. TCRdb passed the 5' RACE reads through MiXCR, listing each CDR3 protein once. This table has about 620,000 distinct CDR3 sequences, over 40% appearing once. The chain couples TRBV7-2 to TRBJ2-1, with D perhaps matching TRBD2 (6 bases). Sequenced input: blood. This sequence was found in a woman over 75 in good health. CDR3 loop: CASSSPPGLAQFF. CDR3 nucleotides: TGTGCCAGCAGCTCCCCCCCGGGACTTGCGCAGTTCTTC.